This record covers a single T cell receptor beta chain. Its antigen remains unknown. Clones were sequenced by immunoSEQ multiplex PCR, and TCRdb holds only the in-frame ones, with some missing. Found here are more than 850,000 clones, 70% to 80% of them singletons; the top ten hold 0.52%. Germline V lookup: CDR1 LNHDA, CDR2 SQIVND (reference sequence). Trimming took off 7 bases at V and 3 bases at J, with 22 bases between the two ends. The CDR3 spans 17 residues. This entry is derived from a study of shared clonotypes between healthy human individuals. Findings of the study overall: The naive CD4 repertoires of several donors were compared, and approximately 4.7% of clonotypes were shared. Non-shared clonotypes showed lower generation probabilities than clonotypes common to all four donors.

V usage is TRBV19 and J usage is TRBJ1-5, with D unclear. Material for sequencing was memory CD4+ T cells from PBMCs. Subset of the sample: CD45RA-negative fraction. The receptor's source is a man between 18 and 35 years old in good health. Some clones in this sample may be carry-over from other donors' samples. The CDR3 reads CASTPWRVGRDNQPQHF. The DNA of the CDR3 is TGTGCCAGTACCCCTTGGCGGGTAGGACGTGACAATCAGCCCCAGCATTTT.